What follows is one TCR beta chain and its context. TCRdb reprocessed the RT-PCR reads with MiXCR, giving one entry per CDR3 protein. The top ten hold around 10% of the sample, which has around 200,000 distinct CDR3 sequences, around 40% seen once. This specimen belongs to a study of patients and donors after allogeneic stem cell transplantation. The CDR3 contains 12 residues. With 5 bases removed from V and 7 bases from J, the gap between germline ends came to 9 bases. Germline V gene lookup returns CDR1 SEHNR and CDR2 FQNEAQ (reference sequence). Sequenced sample: blood, either unsorted or a sorted T cell fraction (not recorded which). This sequence originates from a human donor who was either an allogeneic HSCT recipient or a stem cell or donor lymphocyte infusion donor (not recorded which). It is not recorded whose cells these are; they may come from a transplant donor. V and J are TRBV7-9 and TRBJ1-5; unclear D gene. This CDR3 reads CASSGDRQPQHF. In DNA, the CDR3 is TGTGCCAGCAGCGGAGACCGGCAGCCCCAGCATTTT.